This record looks at one T cell receptor (beta chain) sequence and its context. Genes and germline come from the mouse. The sequenced fragment ends 1 residue before the CDR3 boundary, so the rest is inferred from the germline J gene. The germline CDR1 and CDR2 sequences are KGHPV and FQNQEV (reference sequence). V lost 6 bases to trimming and J lost 4 bases, with 12 bases between them. The CDR3 is 14 amino acids. Documented time point: mouse harvest day 7 after allogeneic transplant. Each mouse received 10^7 T-cell-depleted marrow cells plus 10^6 splenic CD5+ T cells by tail vein. Tissues came from B6→BALB/c major-mismatch GVHD mice at day 7 or 14. The sample comes from a study of tissue T cells after allogeneic stem cell transplantation. The protocol was immunoSEQ multiplex PCR, while the TCRdb copy is restricted to in-frame clones and leaves out a portion. This table holds 1,000 or so clones, roughly 50% found once.

V usage is TRBV26 and J usage is TRBJ2-2, with a weak D call TRBD1 (6 bases). The sample taken for sequencing was liver tissue. This TCR derives from a female BALB/c mouse given C57BL/6 T cells with graft-versus-host disease after an allogeneic hematopoietic cell transplant. This CDR3 reads CASRQGRGTGQLYF. CDR3 bases read: TGTGCCAGCAGGCAGGGGAGGGGCACCGGGCAGCTCTAC.